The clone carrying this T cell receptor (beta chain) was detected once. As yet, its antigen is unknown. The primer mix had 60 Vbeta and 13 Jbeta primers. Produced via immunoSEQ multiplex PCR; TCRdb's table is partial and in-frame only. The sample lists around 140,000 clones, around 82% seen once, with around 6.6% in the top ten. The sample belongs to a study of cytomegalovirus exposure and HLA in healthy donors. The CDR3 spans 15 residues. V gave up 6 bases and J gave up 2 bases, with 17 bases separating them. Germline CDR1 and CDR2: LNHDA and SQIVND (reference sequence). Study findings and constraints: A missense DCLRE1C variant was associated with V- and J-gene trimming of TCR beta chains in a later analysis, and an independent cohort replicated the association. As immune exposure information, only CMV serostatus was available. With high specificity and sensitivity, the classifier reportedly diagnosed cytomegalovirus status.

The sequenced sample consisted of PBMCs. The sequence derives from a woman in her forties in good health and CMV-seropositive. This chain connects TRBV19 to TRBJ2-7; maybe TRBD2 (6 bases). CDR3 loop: CASRPYSGTPYEQYF. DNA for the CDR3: TGTGCCAGTAGACCCTATAGCGGCACTCCCTACGAGCAGTACTTC.